A selection of T cell receptor beta chains follows, all from one sample in a study of post-analysis software for immune sequencing data. TCRdb independently ran MiXCR on the PCR reads; one entry per CDR3 protein. Of 750,000 to 900,000 distinct CDR3 sequences in the sample, about half are singletons; the top ten hold roughly 4.9%. Material: blood. All receptors come from a girl aged 10 to 17 with multiple sclerosis. The CDR3 runs from the conserved cysteine through the conserved F or W. Fields, in order: clone size, J gene, V gene, D gene, CDR3 DNA, CDR3 protein. A D gene is named only where the DNA matches it firmly. Some rows have no size entry. The others give once, few or many, or a class for an expanded clone.

>NA|TRBJ1-5|TRBV12-3/TRBV12-4|NA
TGTGCCAGCAGTTTATACCGGGGCGATAGCAATCAGCCCCAGCATTTT
CASSLYRGDSNQPQHF
>few|TRBJ2-4|TRBV4-2|NA
TGTGCCAGCAGCCAAGATCGGCGGGGTGAAGCCAAAAACATTCAGTACTTC
CASSQDRRGEAKNIQYF
>NA|TRBJ2-4|TRBV7-2|NA
TGTGCCAGCAGTTTAGTCTCCGGGGGCGCGGGCAAAAACATTCAGTACTTC
CASSLVSGGAGKNIQYF
>once|TRBJ2-2|TRBV5-1|TRBD2
TGCGCCAGCAGCCGGGGACTAGCGGGAGCGCCCGACACCGGGGAGCTGTTTTTT
CASSRGLAGAPDTGELFF
>few|TRBJ1-2|TRBV29-1|NA
TGCAGCGTAGACGGGACGCGGGAGGATGGCTACACCTTC
CSVDGTREDGYTF
>NA|TRBJ2-3|TRBV7-2|NA
TGTGCCAGCAGCTTTTTCGGGCTTTCCGACACAGATACGCAGTATTTT
CASSFFGLSDTDTQYF
>NA|TRBJ2-3|TRBV18|NA
TGTGCCAGCTCACCACCGGGGCACACAGGGCGCCCAGGCACAGATACGCAGTATTTT
CASSPPGHTGRPGTDTQYF
>NA|TRBJ2-7|TRBV5-1|NA
TGCGCCAGCAGCTTTATCGGGAACAGGTCCTACGAGCAGTACTTC
CASSFIGNRSYEQYF
>NA|TRBJ2-1|TRBV20-1|TRBD2
TGCAGTGCTAGCCCCGGGACTAGTGGCTTGGGTGAGCAGTTCTTC
CSASPGTSGLGEQFF
>few|TRBJ2-5|TRBV10-3|TRBD2
TGTGCCTCCTCCGAGGGCGGGAGGACCCAAGAGACCCAGTACTTC
CASSEGGRTQETQYF
>few|TRBJ2-1|TRBV9|NA
TGTGCCAGCAGCGTACACCCGAATGAGCAGTTCTTC
CASSVHPNEQFF
>NA|TRBJ1-1|TRBV20-1|TRBD1
TGCAGTGCTAGAGCCCTTATGACAGGGACTGAGAAAACTGAAGCTTTCTTT
CSARALMTGTEKTEAFF
>NA|TRBJ2-7|TRBV7-6|NA
TGTGCCAGCAGCCCGCAGTGGGCGGGGGACACCGAGCAGTACTTC
CASSPQWAGDTEQYF
>NA|TRBJ2-1|TRBV7-6|NA
TGTGCCAGCAGCTTAATGGGTGCCGGGACTGCCTACAATGAGCAGTTCTTC
CASSLMGAGTAYNEQFF
>NA|TRBJ1-2|TRBV10-3|NA
TGTGCCACCAGCGGGAGAGCTAACTATGGCTACACCTTC
CATSGRANYGYTF
>few|TRBJ2-5|TRBV7-2|NA
TGTGCCAGCAGCGAGACTAGTTTTGAGCAGTACTTC
CASSETSFEQYF
>NA|TRBJ2-5|TRBV29-1|NA
TGCAGCGTTGTACGGACCCTGAATGAGCAGTACTTC
CSVVRTLNEQYF
>few|TRBJ2-7|TRBV3-1|TRBD2
TGTGCCAGCAGCCAGAGGGGACTAGCAAAGAACTACGAGCAGTACTTC
CASSQRGLAKNYEQYF
>NA|TRBJ2-1|TRBV6-6|TRBD1
TGTGCCAGCAGTTACGGGAACCGACAGGGTCCGCAGTTCTTC
CASSYGNRQGPQFF
>few|TRBJ2-7|TRBV7-6|TRBD2
TGTGCCAGCAGCTTAGGAGGGCTAGCGGGAGGAGGGGAGCAGTACTTC
CASSLGGLAGGGEQYF
>NA|TRBJ1-2|TRBV7-2|TRBD1
TGTGCCAGCAGCTCCTCTCGGGACAGGCACTTCTATGGCTACACCTTC
CASSSSRDRHFYGYTF
>NA|TRBJ2-7|TRBV5-1|TRBD2
TGCGCCAGCAGCCCTGGACTAGCGGGCTTTGGCGAGCAGTACTTC
CASSPGLAGFGEQYF
>few|TRBJ2-7|TRBV20-1|NA
TGCAGTGCTCGAAGGGCAAACTCCTACGAGCAGTACTTC
CSARRANSYEQYF
>few|TRBJ2-7|TRBV20-1|TRBD2
TGCAGTGCTCTCCGGGAGGCTCACGAGCAGTACTTC
CSALREAHEQYF
>NA|TRBJ2-7|TRBV4-3|NA
TGCGCCAGCAGCAAGTGGACGGCCAGCTCCTACGAGCAGTACTTC
CASSKWTASSYEQYF
>NA|TRBJ1-5|TRBV12-3/TRBV12-4|NA
TGTGCCAGCAGTTTGACGGGGAGGAATCAGCCCCAGCATTTT
CASSLTGRNQPQHF
>NA|TRBJ2-3|TRBV11-2|NA
TGTACCAGCAGCTTGACAGATACGCAGTATTTT
CTSSLTDTQYF
>NA|TRBJ2-1|TRBV12-3/TRBV12-4|TRBD2
TGTGCCAGCAGAAGCACCAGCGGGAAAACAATTAATGAGCAGTTCTTC
CASRSTSGKTINEQFF